The 25 T cell receptor beta chains below come from one sample, sequenced in a study of cytomegalovirus exposure and HLA in healthy donors. 13 Jbeta primers and 60 Vbeta primers were used for the PCR. Sequenced by immunoSEQ multiplex PCR; TCRdb stores in-frame clones only, minus some. The data hold 150,000 to 200,000 clones, with around 75% observed a single time. Sequencing was carried out using PBMCs. These receptors all come from a man between 35 and 55 years old in good health and CMV-seropositive.

The genes are TRBV27 and TRBJ2-2, with a weak D call TRBD2 (5 bases). CDR1 and CDR2 from the germline V gene are MNHEY and SMNVEV (reference sequence). Trimming pared 3 bases from V and 3 bases from J, leaving 11 bases between. CDR3 length: 15 amino acids. DNA of the CDR3: TGTGCCAGCAGTTTCCGCCAGGACTACACCGGGGAGCTGTTTTTT. It is translated as CASSFRQDYTGELFF.

The chain uses TRBV6-4 and TRBJ2-2; D is unresolved. Trimming cost V 2 bases and J 5 bases, with 6 bases left between them. Germline loops: CDR1 MRHNA, CDR2 SNTAGT. The CDR3 has 13 residues. CDR3 sequence (DNA): TGTGCCAGCAGTGACACGGTAACCGGGGAGCTGTTTTTT. This translates into CASSDTVTGELFF.

The chain is built from TRBV5-6 and TRBJ2-1; TRBD1 matches 11 bases. V lost 9 bases to trimming and J lost 7 bases; unmatched junction nucleotides: 6. The CDR3 spans 13 residues. Germline loops: CDR1 SGHDT, CDR2 YYEEEE. CDR3 protein: CATRRDRGNEQFF. CDR3 DNA: TGTGCCACCAGAAGGGACAGGGGGAATGAGCAGTTCTTC.

As concerns this clone: The junction does not match germline at one end; this may be a read error. CDR3 nucleotide sequence: TGTGCCACCAGCGGAGAGGACACCAGCTCCTACAATGAGCAGTTCTTC. The encoded protein is CATSGEDTSSYNEQFF. V gene TRBV15 combines with J gene TRBJ2-1, with TRBD1 as a possible D gene (5 bases). The CDR3 loop spans 16 amino acids. The V gene's germline CDR1 is LNHNV and CDR2 YYDKDF (reference sequence). Supplemented by reference TRBV15 and TRBJ2-1, the full variable domain reads DAMVIQNPRYQVTQFGKPVTLSCSQTLNHNVMYWYQQKSSQAPKLLFHYYDKDFNNEADTPDNFQSRRPNTSFCFLDIRSPGLGDTAMYLCATSGEDTSSYNEQFFGPGTRLTVL.

The chain employs TRBV11-2 and TRBJ2-5; perhaps TRBD1 as D (6 bases). This CDR3 has 15 residues. V was shortened by 5 bases and J by 2 bases, with 15 bases between the two germline ends. Germline lookup yields CDR1 SGHAT and CDR2 FQNNGV. The CDR3 region is CASSPVLQGQETQYF. In nucleotides, the CDR3 is TGTGCCAGCAGCCCAGTCCTTCAGGGGCAAGAGACCCAGTACTTC. The full variable domain, in which reference TRBV11-2 and TRBJ2-5 provide the parts outside the CDR3, is EAGVAQSPRYKIIEKRQSVAFWCNPISGHATLYWYQQILGQGPKLLIQFQNNGVVDDSQLPKDRFSAERLKGVDSTLKIQPAKLEDSAVYLCASSPVLQGQETQYFGPGTRLLVL.

This chain uses TRBV11-2 with TRBJ2-7, with 9 bases lining up with TRBD2. Germline trimming cut 5 bases from V and 0 bases from J; bases unmatched to any gene: 2. Germline V gene sequence: CDR1 SGHAT, CDR2 FQNNGV. The CDR3 runs to 14 residues. CDR3 nucleotides: TGTGCCAGCAGCCTTAGCGGGGGCTCCTACGAGCAGTACTTC. This sequence encodes CASSLSGGSYEQYF.

There are a few counts of this clone. This sequence joins TRBV6-5 and TRBJ2-3; 7 bases are shared with TRBD1. Germline CDR1 reads MNHEY; CDR2 reads SVGAGI. The CDR3 length is 15 residues. The V segment lost 6 bases and the J segment 2 bases; nucleotides outside the gene matches: 8. The CDR3 nucleotides read TGTGCCAGCAGGCGAAGCGGACAGGACACAGATACGCAGTATTTT. Its translation is CASRRSGQDTDTQYF.

This chain uses TRBV4-2 with TRBJ1-1; 7 bases map to TRBD1. Germline V gives CDR1 LGHNA, CDR2 YNFKEQ. The CDR3 is 15 residues long. V dropped 4 bases and J dropped 4; count of bases not matched to a gene: 9. The chain's CDR3 is CASSPQTGRSTEAFF. The DNA for the CDR3 is TGTGCCAGCAGCCCGCAGACAGGGAGGAGCACTGAAGCTTTCTTT.

The V and J genes are TRBV29-1 and TRBJ2-2; 12 positions agree with TRBD2. Germline CDR1 and CDR2: SQVTM and ANQGSEA. The V segment lost 2 bases and the J segment 5 bases; nucleotides outside the gene matches: 6. This CDR3 comprises 16 residues. The CDR3 loop reads CSVELLAGGETGELFF. CDR3 coding DNA: TGCAGCGTTGAATTACTAGCGGGGGGAGAGACCGGGGAGCTGTTTTTT.

The table lists this clone with a few counts. This rearrangement joins TRBV18 to TRBJ2-7; 8 bases are a match to TRBD1. V lost 4 bases and J lost 4; bases outside the gene matches: 9. Germline lookup yields CDR1 KGHSH and CDR2 LQKENI. This CDR3 has 15 amino acids. The CDR3 region is CASSHPDRAGYEQYF. CDR3 sequence (DNA): TGTGCCAGCTCACACCCGGACAGGGCGGGTTACGAGCAGTACTTC.

The CDR3 region is CAWSKAPGDQPQHF. CDR3 nucleotides: TGTGCCTGGAGTAAGGCCCCAGGGGATCAGCCCCAGCATTTT. The chain is built from TRBV30 and TRBJ1-5; possibly TRBD1 for D (6 bases). Trimming stripped 2 bases from V and 5 bases from J, with 13 bases between. Germline lookup yields CDR1 GTSNPN and CDR2 SVGIG (reference sequence). The CDR3 covers 14 residues.

This chain connects TRBV7-2 to TRBJ2-3; 8 nucleotides line up with TRBD2. The length of the CDR3 is 15 residues. Germline V gene data show CDR1 as SGHTA and CDR2 as FQGNSA. V gave up 2 bases and J gave up 5 bases; unmatched junction bases: 6. CDR3 sequence (DNA): TGTGCCAGCAGCTTACAGCCGGGGGGGCAAGATACGCAGTATTTT. Translated: CASSLQPGGQDTQYF. The entire variable domain, with the rest obtained from reference TRBV7-2 and TRBJ2-3, is as follows: GAGVSQSPSNKVTEKGKDVELRCDPISGHTALYWYRQSLGQGLEFLIYFQGNSAPDKSGLPSDRFSAERTGGSVSTLTIQRTQQEDSAVYLCASSLQPGGQDTQYFGPGTRLTVL.

The chain carries TRBV7-2 and TRBJ2-2; 9 bases fit TRBD1. This CDR3 has 17 amino acids. The trim removed 5 bases at V and 1 base at J, leaving 8 bases unmatched. The germline V gene has CDR1 SGHTA and CDR2 FQGNSA. The DNA of the CDR3 is TGTGCCAGCAGCCTTACTACAGGGGGCTGGAACACCGGGGAGCTGTTTTTT. The encoded protein is CASSLTTGGWNTGELFF.

CDR3 loop: CSVRGGVSKETQYF. The CDR3 region has the DNA TGCAGCGTCCGCGGGGGGGTCTCCAAAGAGACCCAGTACTTC. The chain carries TRBV29-1 and TRBJ2-5, with TRBD2 matching over 9 bases. V was pared by 6 bases and J by 3 bases, with 8 bases of the junction left unmatched. The CDR3 length is 14 residues. From germline, CDR1 is SQVTM and CDR2 ANQGSEA.

V is TRBV18 and J is TRBJ2-7; perhaps TRBD1 as D (6 bases). Germline assignment: CDR1 KGHSH and CDR2 LQKENI. V lost 2 bases and J 0 bases, leaving 17 bases between the germline ends. The CDR3 runs 17 residues. CDR3 in amino acids: CASSPLPSGARSYEQYF. CDR3 nucleotides: TGTGCCAGCTCACCATTACCTTCAGGGGCCCGCTCCTACGAGCAGTACTTC.

This clone was seen more than once but under ten times. The CDR3: CASSTRDRGYGYTF. As DNA, the CDR3 is TGTGCCAGCAGCACGAGGGACAGGGGCTATGGCTACACCTTC. This chain links TRBV5-5 with TRBJ1-2; 10 bases are shared with TRBD1. The CDR3 loop spans 14 amino acids. Germline values: CDR1 SGHKS, CDR2 YYEKEE (reference sequence). The V and J ends lost 4 bases and 4 bases, in that order; junction bases with no gene match: 4. The full variable domain, completed using reference TRBV5-5 and TRBJ1-2, is DAGVTQSPTHLIKTRGQQVTLRCSPISGHKSVSWYQQVLGQGPQFIFQYYEKEERGRGNFPDRFSARQFPNYSSELNVNALLLGDSALYLCASSTRDRGYGYTFGSGTRLTVV.

The genes are TRBV6-5 and TRBJ2-7; 7 positions match TRBD1. This CDR3 is 14 amino acids long. CDR1 and CDR2 (germline): MNHEY, SVGAGI. With V trimmed by 2 bases and J by 2 bases, 3 bases remained unmatched. CDR3 in amino acids: CASSYLTGTYEQYF. The CDR3 DNA follows: TGTGCCAGCAGTTACCTGACAGGGACCTACGAGCAGTACTTC.

This chain joins TRBV5-4 and TRBJ2-3; the match to TRBD2 covers 8 bases. Germline CDR1 reads SGHNT; CDR2 reads YYREEE (reference sequence). This CDR3 is 16 amino acids long. Losses at the gene ends were 0 bases for V and 2 bases for J; bases not matched to a gene: 5. The CDR3 nucleotides are TGTGCCAGCAGCTTGGGGCGGGGGGACCCCACAGATACGCAGTATTTT. Translation: CASSLGRGDPTDTQYF.

The rearrangement links TRBV7-9 to TRBJ1-5, with 7 nucleotides matching TRBD1. The V gene's germline CDR1 is SEHNR and CDR2 FQNEAQ (reference sequence). This CDR3 contains 16 residues. Trimming cost V 5 bases and J 1 base; bases outside gene matches: 8. The chain's CDR3 is CASSQVGQPSNQPQHF. The CDR3 nucleotides read TGTGCCAGCAGCCAAGTGGGACAGCCGAGCAATCAGCCCCAGCATTTT. The whole variable domain, remainder taken from reference TRBV7-9 and TRBJ1-5, is DTGVSQNPRHKITKRGQNVTFRCDPISEHNRLYWYRQTLGQGPEFLTYFQNEAQLEKSRLLSDRFSAERPKGSFSTLEIQRTEQGDSAMYLCASSQVGQPSNQPQHFGDGTRLSIL.

The chain joins TRBV6-6 to TRBJ2-6; TRBD1 aligns across 8 bases. The V segment lost 8 bases and the J segment 2 bases; nucleotides outside the gene matches: 8. Germline V gives CDR1 MNHNY, CDR2 SVGAGI (reference sequence). The CDR3 covers 16 residues. CDR3 bases: TGTGCCAGCCGCGGACAGGGAGGCCCTGGGGCCAACGTCCTGACTTTC. Residues: CASRGQGGPGANVLTF.

The rearrangement joins TRBV19 to TRBJ2-7, with D maybe TRBD2 (5 bases). The CDR3 is 13 residues long. Germline V CDR1 and CDR2: LNHDA, SQIVND (reference sequence). Trimming removed 5 bases from V and 2 bases from J, with 10 bases in between. CDR3 protein: CASSPRAAYEQYF. The CDR3 nucleotides read TGTGCCAGTAGTCCCCGAGCGGCCTACGAGCAGTACTTC.

Only a few counts were recorded for this clone. The chain uses TRBV30 and TRBJ2-5; the match to TRBD2 covers 7 bases. V was clipped by 0 bases and J by 3 bases; unmatched bases: 10. Germline CDR1 reads GTSNPN; CDR2 reads SVGIG (reference sequence). The CDR3 is 16 amino acids. In nucleotides, the CDR3 is TGTGCCTGGAGTGTACGTGGCCTCGGGGGGAAAGAGACCCAGTACTTC. Residues: CAWSVRGLGGKETQYF.

The CDR3 region is CASTRYQETQYF. DNA for the CDR3: TGTGCCAGCACCCGGTACCAAGAGACCCAGTACTTC. The V and J genes are TRBV6-1 and TRBJ2-5; D not resolved. The CDR3 is 12 residues long. Germline V gene lookup returns CDR1 MNHNS and CDR2 SASEGT. V was cut by 7 bases and J by 0 bases, with 6 bases left in between.

This clone has only a few counts. The chain couples TRBV6-1 to TRBJ2-1; a weak D match, TRBD2 (5 bases). V lost 2 bases, J lost 9 bases, and 14 bases lay in between. Germline V gene lookup returns CDR1 MNHNS and CDR2 SASEGT. There are 14 residues in the CDR3. CDR3 residues: CASSEPGVRREQFF. CDR3 DNA: TGTGCCAGCAGTGAACCCGGGGTCCGGCGTGAGCAGTTCTTC.

A single count supports this clone. The gene calls are TRBV7-2 and TRBJ2-5; TRBD2 matches at 13 bases. The CDR3 is made up of 15 amino acids. Unmatched junction bases numbered 5, after V lost 5 bases and J lost 5 bases. Germline V gene lookup returns CDR1 SGHTA and CDR2 FQGNSA. The CDR3 coding sequence is TGTGCCAGCAGCATACTAGCGGGGGGGCGGGAGACCCAGTACTTC. It encodes CASSILAGGRETQYF.